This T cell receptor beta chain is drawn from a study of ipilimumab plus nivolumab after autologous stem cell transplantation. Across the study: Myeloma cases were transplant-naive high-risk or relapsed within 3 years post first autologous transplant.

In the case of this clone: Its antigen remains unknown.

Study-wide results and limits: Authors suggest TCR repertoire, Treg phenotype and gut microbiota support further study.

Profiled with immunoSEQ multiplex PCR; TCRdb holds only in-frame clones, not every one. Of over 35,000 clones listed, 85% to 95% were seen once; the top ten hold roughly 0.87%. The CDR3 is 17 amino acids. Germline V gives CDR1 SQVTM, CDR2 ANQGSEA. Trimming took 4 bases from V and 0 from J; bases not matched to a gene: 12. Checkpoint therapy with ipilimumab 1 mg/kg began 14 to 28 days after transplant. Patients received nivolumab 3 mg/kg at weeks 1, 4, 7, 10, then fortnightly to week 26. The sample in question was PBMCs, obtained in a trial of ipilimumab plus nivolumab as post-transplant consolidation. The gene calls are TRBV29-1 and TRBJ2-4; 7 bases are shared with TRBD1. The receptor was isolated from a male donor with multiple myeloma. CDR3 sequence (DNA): TGCAGCGTTGTCTTGGGACAGAGGCAACTAGCCAAAAACATTCAGTACTTC. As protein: CSVVLGQRQLAKNIQYF.